The rows below give T cell receptor beta chains drawn from one sample of a study of cytomegalovirus exposure and HLA in healthy donors. Produced via immunoSEQ multiplex PCR; TCRdb's table is partial and in-frame only. The repertoire includes tens of thousands of clones, 70% to 85% of them detected once, and roughly 7.7% sits in the top ten. The sequencing sample was made of PBMCs. These receptors all come from a man aged 60 to 75 in good health and CMV-seropositive. Both conserved end residues are part of each CDR3. Each record gives: clone size, V gene, D gene, J gene, CDR3 protein, CDR3 DNA. D genes are given only for firm matches. Only some rows state a clone size, as once, few, many or a class for expanded clones.

NA,TRBV7-9,TRBD1,TRBJ2-2,CASRQTGVNGELFF,TGTGCCAGCAGACAAACAGGGGTTAACGGGGAGCTGTTTTTT
few,TRBV7-9,TRBD1,TRBJ1-5,CASSRTGPYSNQPQHF,TGTGCCAGCAGCCGGACAGGGCCGTATAGCAATCAGCCCCAGCATTTT
NA,TRBV6-5,NA,TRBJ1-1,CASRGERATEAFF,TGTGCCAGCAGGGGTGAGAGGGCGACTGAAGCTTTCTTT
NA,TRBV11-3,TRBD2,TRBJ2-7,CASSVGTSGLSYEQYF,TGTGCCAGCAGCGTTGGGACTAGCGGACTCTCCTACGAGCAGTACTTC
few,TRBV19,TRBD1,TRBJ1-4,CATKDRVGEKLFF,TGTGCCACCAAGGACAGGGTAGGCGAAAAACTGTTTTTT
NA,TRBV4-1,NA,TRBJ1-2,CASSQDLYGGYTF,TGCGCCAGCAGCCAAGATCTTTACGGGGGCTACACCTTC
once,TRBV11-2,TRBD1,TRBJ2-1,CASSLKGSGQSSYNEQFF,TGTGCCAGCAGCTTAAAGGGGTCGGGACAGAGCTCCTACAATGAGCAGTTCTTC
NA,TRBV9,NA,TRBJ2-7,CASSVSGLSSYEQYF,TGTGCCAGCAGCGTTTCCGGACTGAGCTCCTACGAGCAGTACTTC
NA,TRBV19,NA,TRBJ1-5,CASSIRGSYSNQPQHF,TGTGCCAGTAGTATTCGGGGGAGTTATAGCAATCAGCCCCAGCATTTT
NA,TRBV2,NA,TRBJ1-5,CASSEGGRVWPQHF,TGTGCCAGCAGTGAAGGGGGGCGGGTTTGGCCCCAGCATTTT
NA,TRBV10-1,NA,TRBJ2-1,CASSEGADEQFF,TGCGCCAGCAGTGAAGGGGCCGATGAGCAGTTCTTC
NA,TRBV7-9,TRBD1,TRBJ2-4,CASSVRGPENIQYF,TGTGCCAGCAGCGTCAGGGGGCCGGAAAACATTCAGTACTTC
NA,TRBV5-6,TRBD2,TRBJ2-1,CASSLSGGDNEQFF,TGTGCCAGCAGCTTGAGCGGGGGGGACAATGAGCAGTTCTTC
NA,TRBV5-1,TRBD1,TRBJ2-3,CASSAGQGYTDTQYF,TGCGCCAGCAGCGCCGGACAGGGATATACAGATACGCAGTATTTT
NA,TRBV6-4,TRBD1,TRBJ2-1,CASSPGTGNSYNEQFF,TGTGCCAGCAGCCCCGGGACAGGGAACTCCTACAATGAGCAGTTCTTC
NA,TRBV11-2,TRBD1,TRBJ2-1,CASSIPGTGGPYNEQFF,TGTGCCAGCAGCATACCCGGGACAGGGGGCCCCTACAATGAGCAGTTCTTC
few,TRBV6-5,TRBD2,TRBJ2-2,CASSSGSGGATGELFF,TGTGCCAGCAGTTCGGGTAGCGGGGGGGCAACCGGGGAGCTGTTTTTT
NA,TRBV2,NA,TRBJ2-1,CASNGENEQFF,TGTGCCAGCAACGGGGAGAATGAGCAGTTCTTC
NA,TRBV11-3,TRBD1,TRBJ2-3,CARQTEAMGQMTDTQYF,TGTGCCAGGCAAACTGAAGCGATGGGACAGATGACAGATACGCAGTATTTT
once,TRBV11-2,TRBD2,TRBJ2-1,CASTLASSSYNEQFF,TGTGCCAGCACACTAGCGTCTAGCTCCTACAATGAGCAGTTCTTC
few,TRBV7-7,NA,TRBJ2-7,CASSPRPGTYEQYF,TGTGCTAGCAGCCCCCGGCCGGGGACCTACGAGCAGTACTTC
NA,TRBV5-4,TRBD2,TRBJ2-1,CASSFVPSGDYNEQFF,TGTGCCAGCAGCTTTGTTCCCAGCGGGGACTACAATGAGCAGTTCTTC
NA,TRBV6-1,NA,TRBJ1-3,CASSLSRVSGNTIYF,TGTGCCAGCAGTCTATCCCGGGTCTCTGGAAACACCATATATTTT
NA,TRBV10-3,TRBD1,TRBJ2-7,CAISEVSSGGSEQYF,TGTGCCATCAGTGAAGTATCATCAGGGGGAAGCGAGCAGTACTTC
NA,TRBV7-9,NA,TRBJ2-1,CSSSLGGRGRVNEQFF,TGTTCCAGCAGCTTAGGGGGGCGGGGGCGTGTAAATGAGCAGTTCTTC
NA,TRBV19,TRBD2,TRBJ2-3,CASGLAGGKDTQYF,TGTGCCAGTGGACTAGCGGGAGGGAAAGATACGCAGTATTTT
NA,TRBV5-1,NA,TRBJ1-1,CASSSLGVNTEAFF,TGCGCCAGCAGCTCACTCGGGGTGAACACTGAAGCTTTCTTT
NA,TRBV5-4,NA,TRBJ2-1,CASSLAFENEQFF,TGTGCCAGCAGCTTGGCTTTTGAGAATGAGCAGTTCTTC
NA,TRBV11-3,TRBD2,TRBJ2-3,CASSTGGNTDTQYF,TGTGCCAGCAGCACGGGAGGGAACACAGATACGCAGTATTTT
NA,TRBV6-4,NA,TRBJ2-1,CASSDGGADYNEQFF,TGTGCCAGCAGTGACGGGGGGGCGGACTACAATGAGCAGTTCTTC
few,TRBV19,TRBD2,TRBJ2-1,CASSKGLAGGPSHNEQFF,TGTGCCAGTAGTAAGGGACTAGCGGGAGGGCCGAGTCACAATGAGCAGTTCTTC
NA,TRBV5-1,TRBD1,TRBJ2-7,CASSGGTGASGDPPVLSEQYF,TGCGCCAGCAGCGGAGGGACAGGGGCAAGTGGGGACCCTCCGGTCTTATCCGAGCAGTACTTC
NA,TRBV13,TRBD2,TRBJ2-1,CASSVAGAYNEQFF,TGTGCCAGCAGCGTAGCGGGAGCCTACAATGAGCAGTTCTTC
NA,TRBV10-1,NA,TRBJ2-3,CASSHGQKGDADTQYF,TGCGCCAGCAGTCATGGACAGAAGGGGGACGCAGATACGCAGTATTTT
NA,TRBV27,NA,TRBJ1-3,CASSSVGLSPGNTIYF,TGTGCCAGCAGTAGCGTAGGACTCAGCCCGGGAAACACCATATATTTT
NA,TRBV15,TRBD1,TRBJ1-4,CATSRRPGTGNEKLFF,TGTGCCACCAGCAGACGACCCGGGACAGGGAATGAAAAACTGTTTTTT
NA,TRBV4-1,NA,TRBJ1-5,CASSLPGLGQPQHF,TGCGCCAGCAGCCTACCCGGGTTGGGTCAGCCCCAGCATTTT
once,TRBV7-9,TRBD2,TRBJ2-1,CASSPRLAGGPGVEQFF,TGTGCCAGCAGCCCAAGACTAGCGGGAGGGCCCGGGGTTGAGCAGTTCTTC
NA,TRBV11-3,NA,TRBJ1-1,CASSLSSGNVAFF,TGTGCCAGCAGCTTGAGTTCAGGGAATGTAGCTTTCTTT
NA,TRBV5-1,TRBD2,TRBJ2-3,CASSSLAGGRTDTQYF,TGCGCCAGCAGCTCCCTAGCGGGGGGGCGTACAGATACGCAGTATTTT
NA,TRBV5-1,TRBD1,TRBJ1-1,CASSYGQGGSEAFF,TGCGCCAGCAGCTACGGACAGGGGGGTTCTGAAGCTTTCTTT
NA,TRBV5-6,TRBD2,TRBJ2-1,CASSLAGGGSSYNEQFF,TGTGCCAGCAGCTTGGCTGGCGGGGGGAGCTCCTACAATGAGCAGTTCTTC
few,TRBV6-1,TRBD2,TRBJ2-3,CAINGLAGGLDTQYF,TGTGCCATCAATGGACTAGCGGGAGGTCTAGATACGCAGTATTTT
NA,TRBV5-4,TRBD2,TRBJ2-1,CASSALAGGLYNEQFF,TGTGCCAGCAGCGCCTTAGCGGGGGGACTGTACAATGAGCAGTTCTTC
NA,TRBV9,NA,TRBJ1-6,CASSSKKGSYNSPLHF,TGTGCCAGCAGCTCCAAAAAGGGGTCCTATAATTCACCCCTCCACTTT
NA,TRBV7-9,NA,TRBJ1-1,CASSLTLWEAFF,TGTGCCAGCAGCTTAACTCTATGGGAAGCTTTCTTT
NA,TRBV5-1,TRBD1,TRBJ2-2,CASSSTGGSGELFF,TGCGCCAGCAGTTCAACAGGGGGCTCCGGGGAGCTGTTTTTT
few,TRBV6-5,NA,TRBJ1-4,CASSYSSLGGNEKLFF,TGTGCCAGCAGTTACTCTTCTTTAGGGGGTAATGAAAAACTGTTTTTT
NA,TRBV11-3,TRBD1,TRBJ2-7,CASSPPRQGVSF,TGTGCCAGCAGCCCACCTCGACAGGGTGTTAGCTTC
NA,TRBV5-1,TRBD1,TRBJ2-5,CASSLTGGYQETQYF,TGCGCCAGCAGCTTGACAGGGGGCTACCAAGAGACCCAGTACTTC
NA,TRBV29-1,TRBD1,TRBJ2-7,CSVVLTPGQAYYEQYF,TGCAGCGTTGTTCTTACGCCGGGACAGGCCTACTACGAGCAGTACTTC
NA,TRBV21-1,NA,TRBJ2-1,CASSKAPRRVENEQFF,TGTGCCAGCAGCAAAGCCCCTCGCCGGGTAGAAAATGAGCAGTTCTTC
NA,TRBV27,TRBD2,TRBJ2-7,CASSLAGGLYEQYF,TGTGCCAGCAGTTTAGCGGGGGGACTCTACGAGCAGTACTTC
once,TRBV23-1,NA,TRBJ2-4,CASSQSPSLGRDKNIQYF,TGCGCCAGCAGTCAATCACCTTCTCTCGGGCGGGACAAAAACATTCAGTACTTC
NA,TRBV7-2,NA,TRBJ1-1,CASSLNGEIFEAFF,TGTGCCAGCAGCTTAAATGGAGAGATTTTTGAAGCTTTCTTT
once,TRBV6-5,TRBD1,TRBJ2-3,CASSYRTGGPDTQYF,TGTGCCAGCAGTTATCGGACAGGGGGACCAGATACGCAGTATTTT
NA,TRBV9,NA,TRBJ2-4,CASSPSPALNGIQYF,TGTGCCAGCAGCCCTTCCCCAGCGCTCAACGGCATTCAGTACTTC
NA,TRBV19,TRBD2,TRBJ2-1,CASSPGGLAGGKSYNEQFF,TGTGCCAGTAGTCCTGGGGGACTAGCGGGGGGGAAGTCCTACAATGAGCAGTTCTTC
NA,TRBV27,NA,TRBJ1-1,CASSLSGRVTEAFF,TGTGCCAGCAGTTTATCAGGGAGGGTCACTGAAGCTTTCTTT